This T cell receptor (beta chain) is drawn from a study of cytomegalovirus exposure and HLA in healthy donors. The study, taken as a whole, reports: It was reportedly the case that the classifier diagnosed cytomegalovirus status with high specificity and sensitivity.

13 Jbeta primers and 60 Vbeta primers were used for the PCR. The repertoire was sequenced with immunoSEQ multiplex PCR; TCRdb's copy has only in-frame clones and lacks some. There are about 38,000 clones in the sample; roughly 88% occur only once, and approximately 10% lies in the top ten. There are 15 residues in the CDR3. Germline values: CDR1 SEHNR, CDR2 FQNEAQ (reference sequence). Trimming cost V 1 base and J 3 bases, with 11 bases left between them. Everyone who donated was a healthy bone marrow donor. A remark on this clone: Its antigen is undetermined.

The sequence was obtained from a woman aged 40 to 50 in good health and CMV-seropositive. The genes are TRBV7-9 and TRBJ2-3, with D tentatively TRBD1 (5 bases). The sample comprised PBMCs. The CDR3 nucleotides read TGTGCCAGCAGCTTAGAAGCAGGGCTAACAGATACGCAGTATTTT. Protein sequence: CASSLEAGLTDTQYF.